Presented here are 19 T cell receptor beta chains from one specimen sequenced in a study of T-cell memory formation after mild COVID-19. Each CDR3 protein gets one entry after TCRdb re-called the 5' RACE reads with MiXCR. The profile shows roughly 150,000 distinct CDR3 sequences, more than 12% of them singletons. What was sequenced was PBMCs or a T cell subset sorted from them (not recorded which). The receptors derive from an adult woman who had mild COVID-19 (a few samples of this study predate the infection). Cell type and time point are not known.

This clonotype was counted a few times. This rearrangement joins TRBV6-1 to TRBJ2-1; no reliable D call. The CDR3 has 16 amino acids. From germline, CDR1 is MNHNS and CDR2 SASEGT. Trimming left V 3 bases short and J 0 bases short, with 12 bases between. CDR3 in DNA: TGTGCCAGCAGTGAGGACCTCCTGAGCTCCTACAATGAGCAGTTCTTC. Amino acids: CASSEDLLSSYNEQFF.

This clonotype has more than one count but fewer than ten. The genes are TRBV9 and TRBJ2-6; no definite D call. The V gene's germline CDR1 is SGDLS and CDR2 YYNGEE. The CDR3 spans 14 residues. The ends were cut back, 3 bases at V and 1 base at J, with 5 bases in the middle. CDR3 nucleotide sequence: TGTGCCAGCAGCGGATTTTCTGGGGCCAACGTCCTGACTTTC. This encodes CASSGFSGANVLTF.

DNA for the CDR3: TGCGCCAGCACATGGACAGTGACTGGCGACGAGCAGTACTTC. Residues: CASTWTVTGDEQYF. The chain has TRBV5-1 and TRBJ2-7, with a tentative D call TRBD1 (6 bases). This CDR3 is 14 amino acids long. V lost 6 bases, J lost 5 bases, and 18 bases lay in between. Germline values: CDR1 SGHRS, CDR2 YFSETQ.

This clonotype was observed a handful of times. The chain employs TRBV28 and TRBJ1-5, with a possible D match to TRBD1 (5 bases). The CDR3 sequence is 13 residues long. V was trimmed by 3 bases and J by 7 bases, leaving 10 bases between them. Germline CDR1 MDHEN, CDR2 SYDVKM. The CDR3 DNA is TGTGCCAGCAGTTTGTTCGGGGGACAGCCCCAGCATTTT. Translated: CASSLFGGQPQHF.

The chain carries TRBV9 and TRBJ2-3; D is unresolved. Trimming pared 7 bases from V and 8 bases from J, leaving 20 bases between. Germline V gene lookup returns CDR1 SGDLS and CDR2 YYNGEE. This CDR3 comprises 14 residues. The CDR3 DNA is TGTGCCAGCTCGACCACTCCTCGAGCCCCTACGCAGTATTTT. Protein product: CASSTTPRAPTQYF.

This chain joins TRBV9 and TRBJ1-1, with D tentatively TRBD1 (6 bases). Germline V gene lookup returns CDR1 SGDLS and CDR2 YYNGEE. The CDR3 has 13 amino acids. Trimming took off 3 bases at V and 4 bases at J, with 10 bases between the two ends. CDR3 loop: CASSGQGTTEAFF. DNA of the CDR3: TGTGCCAGCAGCGGCCAGGGGACCACTGAAGCTTTCTTT.

This clonotype has only a few counts. This rearrangement joins TRBV29-1 to TRBJ2-1, with D perhaps TRBD1 (5 bases). V dropped 0 bases and J dropped 0 bases, with 18 bases sitting between them. From germline, CDR1 is SQVTM and CDR2 ANQGSEA. The CDR3 is 18 amino acids. CDR3 sequence (DNA): TGCAGCGTTGAAGATTCCCTTGACAGCCTGAGCTCCTACAATGAGCAGTTCTTC. Translating it yields CSVEDSLDSLSSYNEQFF.

In this sample, this clonotype turned up a few times. The rearrangement links TRBV27 to TRBJ2-7; 8 positions match TRBD1. V was clipped by 8 bases and J by 1 base; unmatched bases: 10. Germline loops: CDR1 MNHEY, CDR2 SMNVEV (reference sequence). The CDR3 is made up of 15 amino acids. In DNA form, the CDR3 reads TGTGCCAGCGGGGAGACAGGGGCCTTGTCCTACGAGCAGTACTTC. Protein: CASGETGALSYEQYF.

The chain carries TRBV5-1 and TRBJ2-7; 7 nucleotides match TRBD2. The V and J ends lost 7 bases and 3 bases, in that order; junction bases with no gene match: 7. Germline assignment: CDR1 SGHRS and CDR2 YFSETQ. CDR3 length: 13 residues. The CDR3 nucleotides read TGCGCCAGCTCCCCGGGAGGAGACTACGAGCAGTACTTC. This encodes CASSPGGDYEQYF.

This clonotype appeared a few times. The chain is built from TRBV21-1 and TRBJ2-6; the D call of TRBD1 is as the table states it, not checked on the DNA. TRBV21-1 is reported as a pseudogene. CDR3 length: 16 amino acids. The CDR3: CASKLTGNSGANVLTF. The CDR3 DNA reads as TGTGCCAGCAAGCTGACAGGGAACTCTGGGGCCAACGTCCTGACTTTC.

CDR3 DNA sequence: TGCGCCAGCAGCCCTCAGGTGAACACTGAAGCTTTCTTT. Protein sequence: CASSPQVNTEAFF. The V gene is TRBV5-1, the J gene TRBJ1-1; D ambiguous. The CDR3 runs to 13 residues. Germline CDR1 SGHRS, CDR2 YFSETQ. V lost 4 bases and J lost 0, with 7 bases in between.

In DNA, the CDR3 is TGTGCCAGCAGCCAGGACCCCGTAGCTAGAGCGGGAGACAATGAGCAGTTCTTC. As protein: CASSQDPVARAGDNEQFF. This chain links TRBV5-5 with TRBJ2-1; 8 nucleotides agree with TRBD2. The CDR3 has 18 amino acids. J lost 5 bases, V lost 4 bases, and 17 bases had no gene match. Germline loops: CDR1 SGHKS, CDR2 YYEKEE (reference sequence). The full variable domain, its missing parts supplied by reference TRBV5-5 and TRBJ2-1, is DAGVTQSPTHLIKTRGQQVTLRCSPISGHKSVSWYQQVLGQGPQFIFQYYEKEERGRGNFPDRFSARQFPNYSSELNVNALLLGDSALYLCASSQDPVARAGDNEQFFGPGTRLTVL.

This chain uses TRBV6-5 with TRBJ1-2; D is perhaps TRBD1 (6 bases). This CDR3 spans 13 amino acids. Germline V gives CDR1 MNHEY, CDR2 SVGAGI. Trimming shortened V by 2 bases and J by 2 bases, and 6 bases separated the two germline ends. CDR3 sequence reads: CASSYGTNYGYTF. The CDR3 region has the DNA TGTGCCAGCAGTTACGGGACAAACTATGGCTACACCTTC.

The J gene is TRBJ2-1, the V gene TRBV5-1; 11 nucleotides agree with TRBD2. The ends lost 0 bases at V and 8 bases at J; junction bases unmatched: 13. Germline V CDR1 and CDR2: SGHRS, YFSETQ. The CDR3 totals 18 residues. The CDR3 spells CASSLGGLAGGSLDEQFF. In nucleotides, the CDR3 is TGCGCCAGCAGCTTGGGAGGGCTAGCGGGGGGCTCACTGGATGAGCAGTTCTTC.

This rearrangement joins TRBV9 to TRBJ2-2; D perhaps matches TRBD2 (5 bases). Trimming removed 7 bases at V and 4 bases at J, with 17 bases between. Germline lookup yields CDR1 SGDLS and CDR2 YYNGEE. The CDR3 totals 15 residues. The CDR3 DNA reads as TGTGCCAGCGACGTCGGAAGTCGGGGCACCGGGGAGCTGTTTTTT. Translating it yields CASDVGSRGTGELFF.

This clonotype has just a few counts. The chain combines TRBV18 with TRBJ2-2; tentatively, D is TRBD1 (6 bases). Germline V gives CDR1 KGHSH, CDR2 LQKENI. This CDR3 is 15 amino acids long. V lost 8 bases and J 4 bases, leaving 17 bases between the germline ends. For the CDR3, the DNA is TGTGCCAGCGCTTCCGGTAGGGGGTCCACCGGGGAGCTGTTTTTT. Its protein is CASASGRGSTGELFF. Looking up the rest from reference TRBV18 and TRBJ2-2 gives the full variable domain: NAGVMQNPRHLVRRRGQEARLRCSPMKGHSHVYWYRQLPEEGLKFMVYLQKENIIDESGMPKERFSAEFPKEGPSILRIQQVVRGDSAAYFCASASGRGSTGELFFGEGSRLTVL.

J is TRBJ1-2 and V is TRBV2; TRBD1 agrees at 7 bases. Germline lookup yields CDR1 SNHLY and CDR2 FYNNEI. CDR3 length equals 12 residues. Trimming cost V 6 bases and J 8 bases; bases outside gene matches: 6. CDR3 loop: CASREPGQGYTF. The CDR3 DNA reads TGTGCCAGCAGGGAACCGGGACAGGGCTACACCTTC.

The chain combines TRBV19 with TRBJ2-1, with D possibly TRBD1 on 5 matching bases. V was cut by 4 bases and J by 4 bases, with 8 bases left in between. In germline, CDR1 is LNHDA, CDR2 SQIVND (reference sequence). The CDR3 spans 13 residues. The CDR3 region has the DNA TGTGCCAGTAGTAGACAGCCATACAATGAGCAGTTCTTC. Translation: CASSRQPYNEQFF.

This clonotype was counted a few times. In DNA, the CDR3 is TGTGCCAGCAGTTACGCCCGAGGGGAGACCCAGTACTTC. Its translation is CASSYARGETQYF. This chain links TRBV6-6 with TRBJ2-5; D possibly corresponds to TRBD2 (5 bases). This CDR3 has 13 residues. Germline V gene data show CDR1 as MNHNY and CDR2 as SVGAGI (reference sequence). Trimming removed 2 bases at V and 5 bases at J, with 9 bases between.